This T cell receptor (beta chain) derives from a study of control samples from healthy donors and cancer patients (dated by TCRdb to the early 2020s). From the cysteine up to the phenylalanine, the CDR3 has a length of 13 residues. The kept DNA is CDR3 alone, 39 bases in frame from the first base. The V end loses 3 bases and the J end loses 4 bases, and a stretch of 7 bases separates them. The CDR1 and CDR2 encoded by the germline V gene are KGHSH and LQKENI. To prepare the library, the immunoSEQ multiplex PCR assay was applied. TCRdb took this table from immuneACCESS and kept in-frame rearrangements with V and J called. Such tables lack part of the clones; where checked against another copy, unresolved V genes explain under half of the gap, and the rest is unexplained. A total of about 12,000 clones appear in this sample, more than 75% of them only once. 2.8% of the sample belongs to the ten largest clones.

In the case of this clone: Its specific antigen is unknown. Per-base qualities were not stored, and no clone one base away is much larger.

The specimen was formalin-fixed, paraffin-embedded tissue. The receptor's source is a male donor with melanoma. The receptor chain draws on TRBV18 and TRBJ2-1; no D gene can be assigned with confidence. The nucleotides read TGTGCCAGCTCACCGAACACTTACAATGAGCAGTTCTTC. This yields the protein CASSPNTYNEQFF.